The entry that follows covers one TCR beta chain sequence. From germline, CDR1 is MDHEN and CDR2 SYDVKM. The CDR3 runs 13 residues. Trimming stripped 3 bases from V and 7 bases from J, with 13 bases between. This entry is derived from a study of blood T cell repertoires in COVID-19. For the study at large: The study drew acute and convalescent COVID-19 samples from the United States, Italy and Spain. T cells, B-cell-depleted T cells, or PBMCs provided the cDNA or gDNA that served as material.

Some clones are missing from TCRdb's copy, which holds only in-frame ones; the method was immunoSEQ multiplex PCR. Altogether roughly 120,000 clones are present, less than 85% being singletons, with the ten largest covering about 4.5%. This rearrangement joins TRBV28 to TRBJ2-7; no definite D call. The sequencing input was peripheral blood. This TCR derives from a human donor in a cohort sampled during active or convalescent COVID-19. CDR3 DNA: TGTGCCAGCAGTTTGGGCATCAAGCCGGAGCAGTACTTC. Translation gives CASSLGIKPEQYF.